The 25 T cell receptor beta chains listed next were all sequenced from one sample in a study of control samples from healthy donors and cancer patients. Clones were read by immunoSEQ multiplex PCR, and TCRdb kept only the in-frame ones, dropping some. The sample lists 100,000 to 150,000 clones, roughly 87% seen once, with 1.5% to 2% in the top ten. The sample taken for sequencing was blood. The receptors come from a man aged 18 to 29 in good health.

The chain carries TRBV3-1 (or the pseudogene TRBV3-2) and TRBJ2-2; D assignment may be TRBD1 or TRBD2 (5 bases each). CDR1 LGHDT and CDR2 YNNKEL come from the germline V gene (reference sequence). This CDR3 has 16 residues. V gave up 4 bases and J gave up 4 bases, with 16 bases separating them. The DNA for the CDR3 is TGTGCCAGCAGCCCTCAACTCGGGACCTTCACCGGGGAGCTGTTTTTT. This translates into CASSPQLGTFTGELFF.

CDR3 DNA: TGTGCCAGTACTGGCGAACCCTACAATGAGCAGTTCTTC. This encodes CASTGEPYNEQFF. This sequence joins TRBV19 and TRBJ2-1, with D unclear. Germline CDR1 is LNHDA and CDR2 is SQIVND (reference sequence). The length of the CDR3 is 13 residues. Trimming removed 7 bases at V and 2 bases at J, with 9 bases between.

This rearrangement joins TRBV2 to TRBJ2-3; D not resolved. Trimming took off 5 bases at V and 3 bases at J, with 3 bases between the two ends. Germline V gene lookup returns CDR1 SNHLY and CDR2 FYNNEI. There are 11 residues in the CDR3. For the CDR3, the DNA is TGTGCCAGCAGTTGGACAGATACGCAGTATTTT. The encoded protein is CASSWTDTQYF.

This chain joins TRBV5-6 and TRBJ2-1, with TRBD1 matching over 7 bases. J gave up 4 bases and V 0 bases, and 7 bases lay outside the gene matches. Germline V lookup: CDR1 SGHDT, CDR2 YYEEEE. This CDR3 is 16 amino acids long. The CDR3 coding sequence is TGTGCCAGCAGCTTGGCGACTGGGACAGCATACAATGAGCAGTTCTTC. Its translation: CASSLATGTAYNEQFF.

The chain employs TRBV7-9 and TRBJ2-3; D not certain. The V end lost 4 bases, the J end lost 4 bases, and 18 bases lay between the germline ends. Looked up from germline, CDR1 is SEHNR and CDR2 is FQNEAQ (reference sequence). The CDR3 loop spans 16 amino acids. CDR3 coding DNA: TGTGCCAGCAGCTCGACCTCAGAGACGGAGCCAGATACGCAGTATTTT. Its translation: CASSSTSETEPDTQYF.

The chain is built from TRBV5-1 and TRBJ2-7; 7 nucleotides align to TRBD1. V gave up 3 bases and J gave up 2 bases; unmatched junction bases: 5. From germline, CDR1 is SGHRS and CDR2 YFSETQ. The CDR3 runs 14 residues. The CDR3 sequence: CASSSGQGAYEQYF. CDR3 DNA: TGCGCCAGCAGCTCTGGGCAGGGGGCCTACGAGCAGTACTTC.

This clone was detected only a few times. The CDR3 coding sequence is TGTGCCAGCAGCGTCGGCCAAACCTTTGGGGGGACGCAGTATTTT. Residues: CASSVGQTFGGTQYF. The chain recombines TRBV9 with TRBJ2-3, with D possibly TRBD2 on 6 matching bases. Germline V gene data show CDR1 as SGDLS and CDR2 as YYNGEE. The CDR3 sequence is 15 residues long. V gave up 2 bases and J gave up 9 bases, with 19 bases separating them.

V usage is TRBV5-1 and J usage is TRBJ2-2; D not certain. Trimming removed 4 bases from V and 2 bases from J, with 12 bases in between. CDR1 is SGHRS and CDR2 is YFSETQ in the germline V gene. This CDR3 comprises 15 residues. CDR3: CASSLGRSNTGELFF. CDR3 in DNA: TGCGCCAGCAGCCTCGGACGGAGTAACACCGGGGAGCTGTTTTTT. Drawing the rest from reference TRBV5-1 and TRBJ2-2, the complete variable domain is KAGVTQTPRYLIKTRGQQVTLSCSPISGHRSVSWYQQTPGQGLQFLFEYFSETQRNKGNFPGRFSGRQFSNSRSEMNVSTLELGDSALYLCASSLGRSNTGELFFGEGSRLTVL.

This sequence joins TRBV18 and TRBJ2-3; D call uncertain. The V gene lost 0 bases and the J gene lost 2 bases, with 15 bases spanning the gap. Germline V gene sequence: CDR1 KGHSH, CDR2 LQKENI. The CDR3 is made up of 17 amino acids. CDR3 coding DNA: TGTGCCAGCTCACCACCTATGCAAGGCCCCCACACAGATACGCAGTATTTT. Residues: CASSPPMQGPHTDTQYF.

The genes are TRBV5-1 and TRBJ2-1, with D hard to call. The CDR3 is 12 amino acids. V was cut by 5 bases and J by 4 bases, with 7 bases left in between. Germline CDR1 and CDR2: SGHRS and YFSETQ. The DNA for the CDR3 is TGCGCCAGCAGTCAACCATACAATGAGCAGTTCTTC. As protein: CASSQPYNEQFF.

This clone has only a few counts. The chain employs TRBV9 and TRBJ1-5, with TRBD1 identical over 10 bases. V was pared by 0 bases and J by 9 bases, with 6 bases of the junction left unmatched. The CDR3 contains 15 residues. Germline CDR1 reads SGDLS; CDR2 reads YYNGEE. The CDR3 DNA follows: TGTGCCAGCAGCGTAGCCGGGACAGGGGTTGGGCCCCAGCATTTT. Protein product: CASSVAGTGVGPQHF.

This rearrangement joins TRBV27 to TRBJ1-5, with D hard to call. Germline CDR1 is MNHEY and CDR2 is SMNVEV (reference sequence). The CDR3 runs 11 residues. V lost 4 bases to trimming and J lost 6 bases, with 4 bases between them. This CDR3 reads CASSYFQPQHF. The CDR3 DNA reads as TGTGCCAGCAGTTACTTTCAGCCCCAGCATTTT.

The J gene is TRBJ2-2, the V gene TRBV7-9; D gene ambiguous. Germline V lookup: CDR1 SEHNR, CDR2 FQNEAQ (reference sequence). V was pared by 3 bases and J by 5 bases, with 13 bases between. This CDR3 is built from 15 residues. The CDR3 spells CASSFGRTPTGELFF. The CDR3, as DNA: TGTGCCAGCAGCTTCGGCAGGACGCCGACCGGGGAGCTGTTTTTT.

The gene calls are TRBV3-1 (or the pseudogene TRBV3-2) and TRBJ2-7; D is unclear. Germline values: CDR1 LGHDT, CDR2 YNNKEL (reference sequence). Trimming removed 0 bases at V and 6 bases at J, with 6 bases between. CDR3 length equals 12 residues. CDR3 coding DNA: TGTGCCAGCAGCCAAGAAACCGGCGAGCAGTACTTC. Translated: CASSQETGEQYF.

J is TRBJ2-1 and V is TRBV5-1; 7 bases are shared with TRBD2. Germline V gene data show CDR1 as SGHRS and CDR2 as YFSETQ. The junction had 10 bases not matched to a gene; V was cut back by 1 base and J by 0 bases. The CDR3 length is 18 residues. CDR3 DNA: TGCGCCAGCAGCTTGCCGGGAGGACGATCGAGCTCCTACAATGAGCAGTTCTTC. Its protein product is CASSLPGGRSSSYNEQFF.

J is TRBJ2-7 and V is TRBV5-1, with D perhaps matching TRBD1 (6 bases). Trimming left V 0 bases short and J 7 bases short, with 17 bases between. CDR3 length: 15 residues. CDR1 is SGHRS, CDR2 YFSETQ, per germline. The CDR3 sequence is CASSLDQGSMLEQYF. The CDR3 DNA sequence: TGCGCCAGCAGCTTGGATCAGGGGTCCATGCTGGAGCAGTACTTC.

The chain carries TRBV30 and TRBJ1-6; D might be TRBD1 (5 bases). The germline V gene has CDR1 GTSNPN and CDR2 SVGIG (reference sequence). V shed 3 bases and J shed 7 bases, with 22 bases lying between them. There are 17 residues in the CDR3. CDR3 coding DNA: TGTGCCTGGAGACACCTCATAACCGGGGCTAACAATTCACCCCTCCACTTT. Its translation is CAWRHLITGANNSPLHF.

This chain uses TRBV10-3 with TRBJ1-1; D is perhaps TRBD1 (6 bases). Trimming removed 2 bases at V and 4 bases at J, with 14 bases between. The CDR3 sequence is 15 residues long. Germline V gives CDR1 ENHRY, CDR2 SYGVKD. CDR3 sequence reads: CAISELTGYGTEAFF. In DNA, the CDR3 is TGTGCCATCAGTGAGCTTACAGGGTACGGCACTGAAGCTTTCTTT.

The chain combines TRBV2 with TRBJ1-6, with no clear D. The V end was cut by 3 bases, the J end by 7 bases, with 13 bases between. Germline V gene lookup returns CDR1 SNHLY and CDR2 FYNNEI. This CDR3 is 15 amino acids long. The CDR3 loop is CASSERNRGNSPLHF. The CDR3, as DNA: TGTGCCAGCAGTGAGAGGAACCGAGGGAATTCACCCCTCCACTTT.

The CDR3 coding sequence is TGTGCCAGCAGTTTACCGGACACCATATATTTT. This sequence encodes CASSLPDTIYF. The chain joins TRBV28 to TRBJ1-3; no clear D. Trimming cost V 2 bases and J 8 bases, with 4 bases left between them. Germline V gene sequence: CDR1 MDHEN, CDR2 SYDVKM. The CDR3 length is 11 residues.

CDR3 sequence reads: CASSNDKTDTQYF. The CDR3 nucleotides read TGTGCCAGCAGTAACGACAAAACAGATACGCAGTATTTT. The chain joins TRBV28 to TRBJ2-3; D remains ambiguous. Germline assignment: CDR1 MDHEN and CDR2 SYDVKM. The CDR3 extends over 13 amino acids. Between the trimmed V and J ends, which lost 5 bases and 3 bases, there was a span of 9 bases.

The genes are TRBV6-2 or TRBV6-3 and TRBJ1-2, with D tentatively TRBD1 (5 bases). Trimming cost V 7 bases and J 8 bases, with 14 bases left between them. This CDR3 comprises 12 residues. The germline V gene encodes CDR1 MNHEY and CDR2 SVGEGT. This chain's CDR3 is CASNPGNGGYTF. The DNA of the CDR3 is TGTGCCAGCAACCCAGGGAACGGGGGCTACACCTTC.

V is TRBV14 and J is TRBJ2-1; 13 positions agree with TRBD2. Germline values: CDR1 SGHDN, CDR2 FVKESK. This CDR3 has 16 amino acids. J gave up 10 bases and V 3 bases, and 9 bases lay outside the gene matches. The CDR3 bases are TGTGCCAGCAGCCACGTGACTAGCGGGAGGTTGGGAGAGCAGTTCTTC. This sequence encodes CASSHVTSGRLGEQFF.

This clone was observed once. The chain combines TRBV7-2 with TRBJ2-3; D gene ambiguous. Trimming pared 4 bases from V and 8 bases from J, leaving 16 bases between. The germline gives CDR1 SGHTA, CDR2 FQGNSA. This CDR3 is 14 amino acids long. CDR3 coding DNA: TGTGCCAGCAGCTGGAGCGCTAGTGGTCGTACGCAGTATTTT. It is translated as CASSWSASGRTQYF.

This clone was counted a few times. The V call is TRBV14, the J call TRBJ1-6; D uncertain. In germline, CDR1 is SGHDN, CDR2 FVKESK. V was clipped by 0 bases and J by 11 bases, with 14 bases between them. This CDR3 spans 15 amino acids. CDR3 nucleotides: TGTGCCAGCAGCCAAGATGCCCCACAGATAACACCCCTCCACTTT. Amino acid sequence: CASSQDAPQITPLHF.